The T cell receptor (beta chain) described here comes from a study of Ad26.COV2.S vaccination and SARS-CoV-2 variants. Study information: Donor was assigned to the Ad26.COV2.S arm of trial COV1001. Ad26.COV2.S was injected intramuscularly once or twice, 56 days apart.

Sample treatment: about 20 received Ad26.COV2.S at low or high dose, single or two shots; about 5 received placebo; per-sample allocation not given. The samples date from day 63 after the first vaccine or placebo injection. As for this clone: Its antigen is unidentified.

CDR3 size: 11 residues. V dropped 7 bases and J dropped 4 bases, with 10 bases sitting between them. The germline gives CDR1 SQVTM, CDR2 ANQGSEA. Broader study findings: The study found higher spike-specific TCR breadth in vaccine than placebo recipients.

Produced via immunoSEQ multiplex PCR; TCRdb's table is partial and in-frame only. The sample contains approximately 460,000 clones, 89% of which appear only once. This clonotype was sampled from a person aged 18-60 years who received the Ad26.COV2.S COVID-19 vaccine or a placebo. The input for sequencing was peripheral blood, taken in a trial of Ad26.COV2.S vaccine versus placebo. The V gene is TRBV29-1, the J gene TRBJ1-1, with D perhaps matching TRBD1 (6 bases). CDR3 nucleotides: TGCAGCGGGGAGGGGGGCACTGAAGCTTTCTTT. Protein sequence: CSGEGGTEAFF.